Listed here are 13 T cell receptor beta chains from one sample, sequenced in a study of spatial heterogeneity in lung cancer. From the 5' RACE reads, TCRdb called clonotypes with MiXCR, one entry per CDR3 protein. Of tens of thousands of distinct CDR3 sequences listed, approximately 6% were seen once; the top ten hold around 20%. Time point in this sample: blood at routine non-recurrence follow-up after resection. Whole RNA was taken from tumor, nontumor lung or frozen PBMC; it was then sequenced unsorted. The sample was PBMCs, taken at follow-up. Receptor source: a male donor with early-stage non-small cell lung cancer.

This clonotype was observed a few times. The CDR3 is CASSLSREFVDYGYTF. The CDR3 DNA is TGTGCCAGCAGCTTGAGTAGGGAGTTTGTGGACTATGGCTACACCTTC. The chain recombines TRBV5-6 with TRBJ1-2; D not resolved. CDR1 is SGHDT and CDR2 is YYEEEE in the germline V gene. The CDR3 covers 16 residues. Trimming took 1 base from V and 3 from J, leaving 16 bases between them.

The rearrangement joins TRBV20-1 to TRBJ2-1; 10 nucleotides align to TRBD2. Unmatched junction bases numbered 3, after V lost 4 bases and J lost 6 bases. CDR1 and CDR2 from the germline V gene are DFQATT and SNEGSKA (reference sequence). The CDR3 is made up of 13 amino acids. The CDR3 region is CSANSGGPNEQFF. The CDR3 DNA reads as TGCAGTGCTAATAGCGGGGGGCCCAATGAGCAGTTCTTC.

This clonotype has ten or more counts. The chain couples TRBV20-1 to TRBJ2-3; 10 positions agree with TRBD1. Germline values: CDR1 DFQATT, CDR2 SNEGSKA (reference sequence). The CDR3 consists of 16 residues. In DNA, the CDR3 is TGCAGCCTACATATTTTAGGGACAGGGGAGGGAGATACGCAGTATTTT. Residues: CSLHILGTGEGDTQYF.

This clonotype was seen many times. The CDR3 DNA sequence: TGTGCCAGCAGCTTGACTAGCGGGGGGAAGAACGAGCAGTACTTC. Residues: CASSLTSGGKNEQYF. The chain carries TRBV5-6 and TRBJ2-7; 12 nucleotides match TRBD2. Trimming removed 1 base from V and 5 bases from J; junction bases left unmatched: 4. Per the germline V gene, CDR1 is SGHDT and CDR2 is YYEEEE. This CDR3 spans 15 amino acids.

The chain employs TRBV5-5 and TRBJ2-3; 15 nucleotides line up with TRBD2. Germline trimming cut 4 bases from V and 3 bases from J; bases unmatched to any gene: 12. The CDR3 contains 19 residues. The germline V gene has CDR1 SGHKS and CDR2 YYEKEE (reference sequence). CDR3: CASSPRGLAGGGVTDTQYF. The CDR3 DNA reads as TGTGCCAGCAGCCCACGGGGACTAGCGGGGGGCGGAGTTACAGATACGCAGTATTTT.

At least ten counts were recorded for this clonotype. The chain carries TRBV12-3 or TRBV12-4 and TRBJ2-3; 9 bases match TRBD1. This CDR3 region has 20 residues. The junction had 22 bases not matched to a gene; V was cut back by 6 bases and J by 3 bases. CDR3 amino acids: CASSLGRQGVFVSITDTQYF. The CDR3 DNA is TGTGCCAGCAGCCTGGGGAGACAGGGGGTTTTCGTGTCTATTACAGATACGCAGTATTTT.

This clonotype was detected many times. CDR3 sequence: CASSLGAGTGFRETQYF. Here the CDR3 DNA reads TGTGCCAGCAGCTTAGGGGCCGGGACAGGGTTTAGAGAGACCCAGTACTTC. J is TRBJ2-5 and V is TRBV11-2; 9 bases are a match to TRBD1. V dropped 1 base and J dropped 4; count of bases not matched to a gene: 10. CDR3 length equals 17 residues. Germline V gives CDR1 SGHAT, CDR2 FQNNGV.

The table lists this clonotype with many counts. The chain recombines TRBV24-1 with TRBJ2-1, with D hard to call. The germline V and J ends were trimmed by 9 bases and 4 bases, with 6 bases remaining between them. This CDR3 region has 11 residues. CDR1 and CDR2 (germline): KGHDR, SFDVKD. Here the CDR3 reads CATAQYNEQFF. DNA of the CDR3: TGTGCCACCGCCCAGTACAATGAGCAGTTCTTC.

This clonotype was recorded a few times. The chain has TRBV6-5 and TRBJ1-1, with D hard to call. V was clipped by 7 bases and J by 7 bases, with 7 bases between them. CDR1 MNHEY and CDR2 SVGAGI come from the germline V gene. The CDR3 loop spans 10 amino acids. This chain's CDR3 is CASKGLEAFF. The CDR3 bases are TGTGCCAGCAAGGGCCTTGAAGCTTTCTTT.

Many counts were recorded for this clonotype. This sequence joins TRBV7-9 and TRBJ1-4, with a tentative D call TRBD1 (5 bases). Trimming took 1 base from V and 2 from J, leaving 8 bases between them. Per germline, CDR1 SEHNR and CDR2 FQNEAQ (reference sequence). This CDR3 has 15 residues. CDR3 nucleotide sequence: TGTGCCAGCAGCTTAGAGGGGATCACTAATGAAAAACTGTTTTTT. It is translated as CASSLEGITNEKLFF.

In its sample, this clonotype was seen many times. V gene TRBV7-8 combines with J gene TRBJ2-1, with 12 bases that match TRBD2. Per the germline V gene, CDR1 is SGHVS and CDR2 is FQNEAQ. There are 16 residues in the CDR3. Unmatched junction bases numbered 2, after V lost 0 bases and J lost 5 bases. The CDR3 sequence is CASSLAGTSGHNEQFF. The CDR3 DNA follows: TGTGCCAGCAGCTTAGCCGGGACTAGCGGGCACAATGAGCAGTTCTTC.

This clonotype was detected ten times or more. V is TRBV7-9 and J is TRBJ1-2, with unresolved D. Germline V gives CDR1 SEHNR, CDR2 FQNEAQ (reference sequence). V lost 7 bases, J lost 8 bases, and 17 bases lay in between. The CDR3 extends over 13 amino acids. The CDR3 nucleotides are TGTGCCAGCACCCTCGGACCTGACGGGGGCTACACCTTC. Protein product: CASTLGPDGGYTF.

V and J are TRBV20-1 and TRBJ2-7; 9 bases align to TRBD1. Germline lookup yields CDR1 DFQATT and CDR2 SNEGSKA (reference sequence). V shed 5 bases and J 5 bases; nucleotides not matched to a gene: 7. The CDR3 contains 13 residues. The CDR3 region has the DNA TGCAGTGCTGAAGATTGGGACAGGGACGAGCAGTACTTC. This sequence encodes CSAEDWDRDEQYF.